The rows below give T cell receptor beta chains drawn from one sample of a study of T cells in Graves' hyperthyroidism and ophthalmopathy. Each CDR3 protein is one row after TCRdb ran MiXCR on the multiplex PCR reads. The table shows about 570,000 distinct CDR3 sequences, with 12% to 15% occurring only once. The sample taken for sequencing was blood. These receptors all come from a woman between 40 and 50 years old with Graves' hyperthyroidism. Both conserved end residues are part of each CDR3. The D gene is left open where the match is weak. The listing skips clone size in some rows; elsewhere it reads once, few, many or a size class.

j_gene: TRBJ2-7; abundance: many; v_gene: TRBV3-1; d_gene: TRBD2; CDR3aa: CASSLVSGKSYEQYF; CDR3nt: TGTGCCAGCAGCCTTGTTAGCGGGAAGTCCTACGAGCAGTACTTC
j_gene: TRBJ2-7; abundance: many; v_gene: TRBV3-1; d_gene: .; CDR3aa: CASSQGSRDGYEQYF; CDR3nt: TGTGCCAGCAGCCAAGGGTCCCGGGACGGCTACGAGCAGTACTTC
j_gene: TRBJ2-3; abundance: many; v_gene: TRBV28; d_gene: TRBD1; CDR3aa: CASSLGGQARDTQYF; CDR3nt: TGTGCCAGCAGTTTAGGGGGACAGGCCCGAGATACGCAGTATTTT
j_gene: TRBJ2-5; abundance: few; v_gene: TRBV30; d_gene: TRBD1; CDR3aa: CAWTLTGVQETQYF; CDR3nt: TGTGCCTGGACTCTGACAGGGGTCCAAGAGACCCAGTACTTC
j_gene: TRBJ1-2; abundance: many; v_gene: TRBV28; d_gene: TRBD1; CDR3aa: CASSIWDSYGYTF; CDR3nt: TGTGCCAGCAGTATATGGGACAGCTATGGCTACACCTTC
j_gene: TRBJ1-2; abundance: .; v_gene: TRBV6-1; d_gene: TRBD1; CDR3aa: CASSESTGGGGYTF; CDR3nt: TGTGCCAGCAGTGAATCGACAGGGGGGGGAGGCTACACCTTC
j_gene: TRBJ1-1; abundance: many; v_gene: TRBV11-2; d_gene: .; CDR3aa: CASSPEVVNTEAFF; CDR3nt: TGTGCCAGCAGCCCTGAGGTAGTGAACACTGAAGCTTTCTTT
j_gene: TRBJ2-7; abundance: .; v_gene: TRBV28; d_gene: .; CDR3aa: CASSFRAAPYEQYF; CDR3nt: TGTGCCAGCAGTTTTCGGGCGGCCCCCTACGAGCAGTACTTC
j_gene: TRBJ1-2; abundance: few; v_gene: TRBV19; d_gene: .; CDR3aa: CASSIDRTGGYTF; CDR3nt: TGTGCCAGTAGTATCGACAGGACCGGTGGCTACACCTTC
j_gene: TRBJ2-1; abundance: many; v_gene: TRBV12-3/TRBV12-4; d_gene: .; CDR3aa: CASSLEREQFF; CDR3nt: TGTGCCAGCAGTTTAGAACGTGAGCAGTTCTTC
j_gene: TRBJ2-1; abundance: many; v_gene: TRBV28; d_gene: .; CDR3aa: CASSLDRSSSYNEQFF; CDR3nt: TGTGCCAGCAGTTTAGACAGGTCGAGCTCCTACAATGAGCAGTTCTTC
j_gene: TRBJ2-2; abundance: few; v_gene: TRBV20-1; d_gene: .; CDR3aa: CSARDMRVGNTGELFF; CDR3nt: TGCAGTGCTAGAGATATGAGGGTTGGGAACACCGGGGAGCTGTTTTTT
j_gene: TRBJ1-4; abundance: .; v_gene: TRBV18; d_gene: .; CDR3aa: CASSPPVGTASNEKLFF; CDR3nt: TGTGCCAGCTCACCACCGGTCGGGACGGCAAGTAATGAAAAACTGTTTTTT
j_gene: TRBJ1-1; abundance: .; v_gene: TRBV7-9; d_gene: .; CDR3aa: CASSPWGESGNTEAFF; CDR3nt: TGTGCCAGCAGCCCCTGGGGGGAGTCGGGGAACACTGAAGCTTTCTTT
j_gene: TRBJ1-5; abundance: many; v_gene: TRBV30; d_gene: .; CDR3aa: CAWSLSSKPQHF; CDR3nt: TGTGCCTGGAGTCTTTCGTCAAAGCCCCAGCATTTT
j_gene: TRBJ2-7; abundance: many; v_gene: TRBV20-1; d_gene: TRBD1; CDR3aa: CSANRGQSSYEQYF; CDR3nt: TGCAGTGCTAACAGGGGGCAAAGCTCCTACGAGCAGTACTTC